The clone carrying this T cell receptor beta chain was observed a few times. Its antigen is unknown. This entry comes from a study of T cell responses to AZD1222 COVID-19 vaccine. Profiled with immunoSEQ multiplex PCR; TCRdb holds only in-frame clones, not every one. The data contain roughly 150,000 clones, over 70% of them singletons. In germline, CDR1 is ENHRY, CDR2 SYGVKD. The V gene lost 8 bases and the J gene lost 0 bases, with 17 bases spanning the gap. This CDR3 is 15 amino acids long. Study results and caveats: Repertoire collection took place solely once the T cell response had peaked. There were vaccine-associated CD4 TCRs across spike, dominant at 160-218 and 743-854. In a largely white British group with more females than males, clonal diversity was possibly underestimated. Only five to seven AZD1222 recipients tested seropositive at baseline.

Sequenced here: peripheral blood, sampled 28 days after the second AZD1222 dose. The chain employs TRBV10-3 and TRBJ2-7; D may be TRBD1 (6 bases). The TCR originated in an adult who received the AZD1222 COVID-19 vaccine. In DNA form, the CDR3 reads TGTGCCATCGGAGGAGGCAGGGGAAGCTCCTACGAGCAGTACTTC. Encoded protein: CAIGGGRGSSYEQYF.